Described below is a single TCR beta chain sequence and its context. CDR1 and CDR2 from the germline V gene are SGHKS and YYEKEE (reference sequence). CDR3 length: 15 amino acids. V lost 0 bases to trimming and J lost 0 bases, with 10 bases between them. The data derive from a study of OX40 agonist ivuxolimab in advanced cancers. Using immunoSEQ multiplex PCR, the repertoire was profiled, and TCRdb retains in-frame clones only, with some absent. This table holds about 15,000 clones, roughly 77% found once. The receptor was isolated from an adult with an advanced solid tumor such as melanoma, head and neck, liver or kidney cancer. The source was CD4+ or CD8+ T cells sorted from blood, collected in a trial of the OX40 agonist ivuxolimab. The chain combines TRBV5-5 with TRBJ2-7, with unresolved D. CDR3 DNA: TGTGCCAGCAGCTTGGCCTTCGGGTCCTCCTACGAGCAGTACTTC. It codes for CASSLAFGSSYEQYF. Full variable domain (rest looked up from reference TRBV5-5 and TRBJ2-7): DAGVTQSPTHLIKTRGQQVTLRCSPISGHKSVSWYQQVLGQGPQFIFQYYEKEERGRGNFPDRFSARQFPNYSSELNVNALLLGDSALYLCASSLAFGSSYEQYFGPGTRLTVT.